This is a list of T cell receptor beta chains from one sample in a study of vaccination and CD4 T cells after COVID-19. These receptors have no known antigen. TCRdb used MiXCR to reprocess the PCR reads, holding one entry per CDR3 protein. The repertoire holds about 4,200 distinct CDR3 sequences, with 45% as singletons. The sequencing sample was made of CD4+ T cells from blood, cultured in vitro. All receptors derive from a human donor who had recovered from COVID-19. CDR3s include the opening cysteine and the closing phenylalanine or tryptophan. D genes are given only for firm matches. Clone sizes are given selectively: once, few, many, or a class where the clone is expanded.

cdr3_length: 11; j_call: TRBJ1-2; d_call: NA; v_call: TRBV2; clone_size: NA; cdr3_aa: CASKGGNGYTF; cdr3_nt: TGTGCCAGCAAGGGAGGGAATGGCTACACCTTC
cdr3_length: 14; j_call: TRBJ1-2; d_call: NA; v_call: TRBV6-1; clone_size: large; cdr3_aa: CASGLDRSPYGYTF; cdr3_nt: TGTGCCAGCGGCCTCGACAGGTCCCCCTATGGCTACACCTTC
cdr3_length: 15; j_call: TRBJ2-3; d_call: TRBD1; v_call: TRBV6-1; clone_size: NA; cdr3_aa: CASARDRVFTDTQYF; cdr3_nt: TGTGCCTCCGCCCGGGACAGGGTGTTCACAGATACGCAGTATTTT
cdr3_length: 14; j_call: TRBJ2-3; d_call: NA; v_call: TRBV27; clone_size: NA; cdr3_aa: CASQRSRWGDTQYF; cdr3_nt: TGTGCCAGCCAGAGAAGTCGCTGGGGTGATACGCAGTATTTT
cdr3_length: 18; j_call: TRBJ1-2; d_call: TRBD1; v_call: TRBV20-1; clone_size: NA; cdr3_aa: CSAKPAGGQGQINYGYTF; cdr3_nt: TGCAGTGCTAAGCCTGCCGGGGGACAGGGCCAAATTAACTATGGCTACACCTTC
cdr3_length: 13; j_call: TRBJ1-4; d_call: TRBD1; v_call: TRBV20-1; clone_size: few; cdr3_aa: CSAPTGGHEKLFF; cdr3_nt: TGCAGTGCTCCGACAGGGGGCCATGAAAAACTGTTTTTT
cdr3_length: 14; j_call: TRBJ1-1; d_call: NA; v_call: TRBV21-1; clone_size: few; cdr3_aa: CASRPPGGVDEAFF; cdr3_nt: TGTGCCAGCAGACCCCCGGGGGGGGTAGATGAAGCTTTCTTT
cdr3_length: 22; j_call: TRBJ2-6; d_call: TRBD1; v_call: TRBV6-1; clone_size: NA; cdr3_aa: CASSESIWTGGALASGANVLTF; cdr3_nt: TGTGCCAGCAGCGAGAGCATATGGACAGGGGGCGCCCTGGCCTCTGGGGCCAACGTCCTGACTTTC
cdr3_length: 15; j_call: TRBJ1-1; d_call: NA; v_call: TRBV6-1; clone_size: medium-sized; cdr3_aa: CASRPRTDVNTEAFF; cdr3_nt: TGTGCCAGCAGACCTAGGACAGATGTGAACACTGAAGCTTTCTTT
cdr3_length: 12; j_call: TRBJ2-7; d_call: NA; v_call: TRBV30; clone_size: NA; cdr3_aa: CAWSVDRYEQYF; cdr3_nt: TGTGCCTGGAGTGTAGACCGCTACGAGCAGTACTTC
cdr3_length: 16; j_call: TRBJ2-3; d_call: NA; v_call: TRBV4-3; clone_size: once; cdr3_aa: CASSPSLSGSTDTQYF; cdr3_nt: TGCGCCAGCAGCCCCTCGCTCAGCGGGAGCACAGATACGCAGTATTTT
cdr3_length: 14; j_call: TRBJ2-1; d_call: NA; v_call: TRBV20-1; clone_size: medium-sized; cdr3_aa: CSATRQVVYNEQFF; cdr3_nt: TGCAGTGCCACCAGACAGGTTGTCTACAATGAGCAGTTCTTC
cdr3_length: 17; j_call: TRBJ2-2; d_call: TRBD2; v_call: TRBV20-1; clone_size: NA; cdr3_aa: CSARPGLAGAGTGELFF; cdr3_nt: TGCAGTGCTAGACCCGGACTAGCGGGAGCAGGCACCGGGGAGCTGTTTTTT
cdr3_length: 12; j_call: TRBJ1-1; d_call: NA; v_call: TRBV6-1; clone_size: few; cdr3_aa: CASSQLEEQAFF; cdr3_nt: TGTGCCAGCAGTCAGCTAGAAGAGCAAGCTTTCTTT
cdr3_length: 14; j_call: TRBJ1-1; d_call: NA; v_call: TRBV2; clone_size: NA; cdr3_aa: CASSVLSVGTEAFF; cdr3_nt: TGTGCCAGCAGTGTACTCTCAGTGGGCACTGAAGCTTTCTTT
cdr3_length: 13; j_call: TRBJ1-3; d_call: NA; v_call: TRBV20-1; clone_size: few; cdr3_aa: CSAPQGSGNTIYF; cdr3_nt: TGCAGTGCGCCTCAGGGGTCTGGAAACACCATATATTTT
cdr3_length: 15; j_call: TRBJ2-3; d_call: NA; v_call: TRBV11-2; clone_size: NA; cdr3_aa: CASSSTRGKGDTQYF; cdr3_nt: TGTGCCAGCAGCTCCACTAGAGGGAAGGGAGATACGCAGTATTTT
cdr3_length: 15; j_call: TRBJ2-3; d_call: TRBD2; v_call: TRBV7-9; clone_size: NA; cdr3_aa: CASSQQLAGTDTQYF; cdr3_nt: TGTGCCAGCAGCCAACAACTAGCGGGCACAGATACGCAGTATTTT
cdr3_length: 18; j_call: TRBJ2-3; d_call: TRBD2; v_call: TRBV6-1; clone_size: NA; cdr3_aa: CASSEGRTSGGRRDTQYF; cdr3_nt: TGTGCCAGCAGTGAAGGCCGGACTAGCGGGGGGCGTAGAGATACGCAGTATTTT
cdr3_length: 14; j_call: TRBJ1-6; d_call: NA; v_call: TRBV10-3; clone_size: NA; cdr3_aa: CAITSTVRNSPLHF; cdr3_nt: TGTGCCATCACCTCGACAGTGAGGAATTCACCCCTCCACTTT